The present entry profiles one T cell receptor (beta chain) with its context. The antigen is undetermined. This sample was included in a study of T cell responses to AZD1222 COVID-19 vaccine. Study observations and caveats: Females made up more of the donors, who were largely white British, and clonal diversity may have come out too low. Increased Spike-specific TCR breadth and depth were observed after two AZD1222 doses. The study identified only six AZD1222 recipients as seropositive at baseline.

The assay was immunoSEQ multiplex PCR, and TCRdb's table has in-frame clones only and misses some. The data hold 110,000 or so clones, with around 88% observed a single time. Per the germline V gene, CDR1 is MNHNY and CDR2 is SVGAGI (reference sequence). This CDR3 contains 15 residues. V lost 2 bases and J 4 bases, leaving 12 bases between the germline ends. The sequencing here drew on peripheral blood, taken 28 days after the second AZD1222 dose. The TCR was taken from an adult who received the AZD1222 COVID-19 vaccine. The chain carries TRBV6-6 and TRBJ1-5; tentatively, D is TRBD1 (5 bases). The CDR3: CASSYTQGWNQPQHF. Here the CDR3 DNA reads TGTGCCAGCAGTTACACCCAGGGTTGGAATCAGCCCCAGCATTTT.